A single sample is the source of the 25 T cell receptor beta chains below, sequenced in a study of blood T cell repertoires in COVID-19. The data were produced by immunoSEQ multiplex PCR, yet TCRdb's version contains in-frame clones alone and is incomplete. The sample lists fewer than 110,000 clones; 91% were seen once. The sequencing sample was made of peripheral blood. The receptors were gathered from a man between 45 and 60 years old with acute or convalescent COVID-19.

CDR3 in amino acids: CASSDGENTEAFF. The CDR3 DNA sequence: TGCGCCAGCAGTGACGGAGAGAACACTGAAGCTTTCTTT. The V and J genes are TRBV10-2 and TRBJ1-1, with no clear D. V was shortened by 3 bases and J by 1 base, with 6 bases between the two germline ends. The germline CDR1 and CDR2 sequences are WSHSY and SAAADI. The CDR3 is 13 amino acids.

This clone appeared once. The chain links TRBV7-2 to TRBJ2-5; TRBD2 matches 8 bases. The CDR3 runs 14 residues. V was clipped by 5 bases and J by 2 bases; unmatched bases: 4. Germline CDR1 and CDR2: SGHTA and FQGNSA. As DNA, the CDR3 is TGTGCCAGCAGCCCGACTAGCGCTCAAGAGACCCAGTACTTC. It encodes CASSPTSAQETQYF.

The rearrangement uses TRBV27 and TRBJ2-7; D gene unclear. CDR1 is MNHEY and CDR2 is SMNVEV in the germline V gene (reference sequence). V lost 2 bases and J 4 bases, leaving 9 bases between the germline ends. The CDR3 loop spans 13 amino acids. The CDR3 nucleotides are TGTGCCAGCAGTTTAAACGAGAATTACGAGCAGTACTTC. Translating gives CASSLNENYEQYF.

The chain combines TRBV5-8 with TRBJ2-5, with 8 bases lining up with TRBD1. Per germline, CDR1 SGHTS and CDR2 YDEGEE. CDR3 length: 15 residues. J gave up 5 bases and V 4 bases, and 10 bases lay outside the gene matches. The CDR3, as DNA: TGTGCCAGCAGCCCTCGGTCAGGGGGCTGGGAGACCCAGTACTTC. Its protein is CASSPRSGGWETQYF. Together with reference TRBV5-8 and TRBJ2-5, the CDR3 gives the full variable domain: EAGVTQSPTHLIKTRGQQATLRCSPISGHTSVYWYQQALGLGLQFLLWYDEGEERNRGNFPPRFSGRQFPNYSSELNVNALELEDSALYLCASSPRSGGWETQYFGPGTRLLVL.

CDR3 sequence reads: CASSFTGWGTEAFF. The CDR3 DNA is TGTGCCAGCAGTTTCACAGGGTGGGGCACTGAAGCTTTCTTT. The rearrangement joins TRBV6-2 or TRBV6-3 to TRBJ1-1, with a weak D call TRBD1 (6 bases). The CDR3 runs to 14 residues. The germline V gene encodes CDR1 MNHEY and CDR2 SVGEGT. V was trimmed by 4 bases and J by 4 bases, leaving 13 bases between them.

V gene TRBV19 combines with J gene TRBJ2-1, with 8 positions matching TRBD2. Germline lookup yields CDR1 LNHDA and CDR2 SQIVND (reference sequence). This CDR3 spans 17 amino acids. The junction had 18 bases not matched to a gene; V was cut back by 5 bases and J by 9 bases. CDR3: CASSSPSHAGGRGEQFF. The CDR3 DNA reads TGTGCCAGTAGTTCCCCTTCTCACGCGGGGGGCCGGGGTGAGCAGTTCTTC.

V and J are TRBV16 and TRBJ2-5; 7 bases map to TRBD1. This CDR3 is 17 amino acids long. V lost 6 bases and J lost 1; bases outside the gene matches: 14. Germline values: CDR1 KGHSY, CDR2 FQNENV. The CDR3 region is CASSKLMTGKSQETQYF. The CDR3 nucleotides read TGTGCCAGCAGTAAACTAATGACAGGGAAGAGCCAAGAGACCCAGTACTTC. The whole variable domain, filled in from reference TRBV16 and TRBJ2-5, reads GEEVAQTPKHLVRGEGQKAKLYCAPIKGHSYVFWYQQVLKNEFKFLISFQNENVFDETGMPKERFSAKCLPNSPCSLEIQATKLEDSAVYFCASSKLMTGKSQETQYFGPGTRLLVL.

CDR3 nucleotide sequence: TGTGCCAGCACAGGGGTTCACTATGGCTACACCTTC. Its protein is CASTGVHYGYTF. The chain couples TRBV2 to TRBJ1-2; D might be TRBD1 (6 bases). V was clipped by 7 bases and J by 3 bases, with 9 bases between them. Germline loops: CDR1 SNHLY, CDR2 FYNNEI. There are 12 residues in the CDR3.

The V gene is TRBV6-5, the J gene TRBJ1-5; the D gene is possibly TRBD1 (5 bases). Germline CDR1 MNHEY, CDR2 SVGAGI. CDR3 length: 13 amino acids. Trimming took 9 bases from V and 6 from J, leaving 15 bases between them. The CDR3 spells CASSGNSGQPQHF. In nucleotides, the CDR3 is TGTGCCAGTTCAGGGAACTCGGGTCAGCCCCAGCATTTT.

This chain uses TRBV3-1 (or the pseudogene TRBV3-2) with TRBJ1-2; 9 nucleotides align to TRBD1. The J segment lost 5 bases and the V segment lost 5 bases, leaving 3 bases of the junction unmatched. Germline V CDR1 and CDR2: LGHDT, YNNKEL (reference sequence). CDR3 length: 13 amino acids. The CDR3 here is CASSETGGYGYTF. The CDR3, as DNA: TGTGCCAGCAGCGAGACAGGGGGGTATGGCTACACCTTC.

The CDR3 spells CASSQGQDSYEQYF. The CDR3 region has the DNA TGTGCCAGCAGCCAAGGACAGGACTCCTACGAGCAGTACTTC. The chain links TRBV4-2 to TRBJ2-7; tentative D call: TRBD1 (6 bases). Germline CDR1 is LGHNA and CDR2 is YNFKEQ. The CDR3 extends over 14 amino acids. V gave up 1 base and J gave up 0 bases, with 7 bases separating them.

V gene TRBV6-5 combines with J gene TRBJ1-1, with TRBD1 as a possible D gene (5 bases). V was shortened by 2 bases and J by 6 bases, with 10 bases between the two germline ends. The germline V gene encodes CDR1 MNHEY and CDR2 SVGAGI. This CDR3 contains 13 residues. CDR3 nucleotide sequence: TGTGCCAGCAGTTACGGGGGAGGGCCTGAAGCTTTCTTT. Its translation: CASSYGGGPEAFF.

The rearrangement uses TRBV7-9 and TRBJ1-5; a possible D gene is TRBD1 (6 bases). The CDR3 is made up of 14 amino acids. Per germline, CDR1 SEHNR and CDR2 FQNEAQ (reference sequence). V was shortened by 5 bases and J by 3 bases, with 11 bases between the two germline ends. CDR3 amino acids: CASSAGQYNQPQHF. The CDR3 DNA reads TGTGCCAGCAGCGCAGGACAGTACAATCAGCCCCAGCATTTT.

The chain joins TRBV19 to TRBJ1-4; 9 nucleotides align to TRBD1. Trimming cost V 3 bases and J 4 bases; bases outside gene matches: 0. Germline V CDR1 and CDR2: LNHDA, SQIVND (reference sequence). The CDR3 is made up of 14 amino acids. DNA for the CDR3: TGTGCCAGTAGTATGGACAGGGGTAATGAAAAACTGTTTTTT. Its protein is CASSMDRGNEKLFF.

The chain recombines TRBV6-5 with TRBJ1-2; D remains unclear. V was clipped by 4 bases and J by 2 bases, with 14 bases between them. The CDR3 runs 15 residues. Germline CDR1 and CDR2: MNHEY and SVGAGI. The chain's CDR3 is CASSSLPAVNYGYTF. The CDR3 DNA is TGTGCCAGCAGTTCTCTCCCCGCGGTAAACTATGGCTACACCTTC.

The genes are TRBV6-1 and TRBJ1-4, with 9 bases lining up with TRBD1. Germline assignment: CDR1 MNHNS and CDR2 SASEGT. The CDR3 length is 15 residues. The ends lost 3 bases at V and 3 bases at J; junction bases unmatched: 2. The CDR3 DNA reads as TGTGCCAGCAGTGATGGGACAGGGTCTAATGAAAAACTGTTTTTT. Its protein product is CASSDGTGSNEKLFF.

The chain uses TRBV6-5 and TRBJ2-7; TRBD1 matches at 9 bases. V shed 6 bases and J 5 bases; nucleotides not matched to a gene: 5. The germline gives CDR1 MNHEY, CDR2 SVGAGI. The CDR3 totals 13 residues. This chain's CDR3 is CASSYRGLDEQYF. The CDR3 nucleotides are TGTGCCAGCAGCTACAGGGGGCTCGACGAGCAGTACTTC.

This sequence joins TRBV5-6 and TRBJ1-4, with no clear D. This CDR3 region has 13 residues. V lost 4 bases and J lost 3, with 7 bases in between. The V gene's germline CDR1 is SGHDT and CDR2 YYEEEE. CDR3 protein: CASSGGPNEKLFF. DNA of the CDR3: TGTGCCAGCAGCGGCGGGCCTAATGAAAAACTGTTTTTT.

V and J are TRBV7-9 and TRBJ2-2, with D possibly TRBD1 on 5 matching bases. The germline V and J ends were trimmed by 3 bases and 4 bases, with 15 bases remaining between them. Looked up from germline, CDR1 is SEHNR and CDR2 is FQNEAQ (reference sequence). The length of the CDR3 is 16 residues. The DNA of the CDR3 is TGTGCCAGCAGCTTTAGCATAAGGGGTCTCACCGGGGAGCTGTTTTTT. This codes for CASSFSIRGLTGELFF.

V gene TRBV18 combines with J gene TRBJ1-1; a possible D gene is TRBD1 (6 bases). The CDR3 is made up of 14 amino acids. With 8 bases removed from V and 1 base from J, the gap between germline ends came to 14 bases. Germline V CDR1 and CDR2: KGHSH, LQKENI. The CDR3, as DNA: TGTGCCAGCAGGGGGAGGGGTCAGAACACTGAAGCTTTCTTT. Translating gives CASRGRGQNTEAFF.

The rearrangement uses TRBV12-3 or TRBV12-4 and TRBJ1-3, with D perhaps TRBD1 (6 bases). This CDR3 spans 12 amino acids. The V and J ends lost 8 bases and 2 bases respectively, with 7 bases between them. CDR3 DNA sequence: TGTGCCAGCGAGGGGGCTGGAAACACCATATATTTT. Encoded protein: CASEGAGNTIYF.

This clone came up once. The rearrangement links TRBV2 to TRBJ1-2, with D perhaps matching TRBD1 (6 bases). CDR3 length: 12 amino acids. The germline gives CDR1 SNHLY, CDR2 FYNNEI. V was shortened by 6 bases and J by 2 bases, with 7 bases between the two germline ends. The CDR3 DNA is TGTGCCAGCAGCGGGACAAACTATGGCTACACCTTC. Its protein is CASSGTNYGYTF.

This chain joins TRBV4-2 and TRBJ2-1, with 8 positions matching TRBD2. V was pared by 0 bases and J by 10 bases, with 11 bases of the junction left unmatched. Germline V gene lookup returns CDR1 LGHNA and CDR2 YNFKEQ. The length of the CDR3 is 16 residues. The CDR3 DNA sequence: TGTGCCAGCAGCCAAGATCCGAGCGGGGGAGTTAGAGAGCAGTTCTTC. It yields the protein CASSQDPSGGVREQFF.

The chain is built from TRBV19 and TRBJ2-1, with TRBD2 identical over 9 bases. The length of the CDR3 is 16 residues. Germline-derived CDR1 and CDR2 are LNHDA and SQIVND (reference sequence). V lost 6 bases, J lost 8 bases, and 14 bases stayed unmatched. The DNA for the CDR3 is TGTGCCAGTAGGGTTTTTGCGGGGGGGCCTGACGATGAGCAGTTCTTC. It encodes CASRVFAGGPDDEQFF.

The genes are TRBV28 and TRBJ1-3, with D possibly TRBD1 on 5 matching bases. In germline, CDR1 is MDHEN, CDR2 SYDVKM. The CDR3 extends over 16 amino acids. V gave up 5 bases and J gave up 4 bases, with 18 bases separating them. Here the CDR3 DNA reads TGTGCCAGCAGTCCGGCGGGAGGGGCCGCAGGAAACACCATATATTTT. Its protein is CASSPAGGAAGNTIYF.